This T cell receptor beta chain was obtained from a study of radiotherapy plus CTLA-4 blockade in lung cancer. Study context: There were objective responses in 18% of patients, and roughly 33% had disease control. Study results and limitations: Best predicting response, reportedly, were early blood T cell clone dynamics, with interferon-beta. Radiotherapy with ipilimumab was followed by blood expansion of tumor-derived clones.

Comments on this clone: Its antigen is not identified.

Repertoires were generated with immunoSEQ multiplex PCR, while TCRdb's copy carries only in-frame clones and drops some. The table includes roughly 66,000 clones, about four fifths detected once. Patients had chemo-refractory metastatic non-small-cell lung cancer and received focal radiation plus CTLA-4 blockade that used ipilimumab. V shed 9 bases, J shed 1 base, and the junction held 7 bases outside the gene matches. The CDR3 runs to 14 residues. The germline gives CDR1 LNHNV, CDR2 YYDKDF (reference sequence). The V gene is TRBV15, the J gene TRBJ2-3; 7 nucleotides line up with TRBD2. The sequence was obtained from a human donor with non-small cell lung cancer who had a partial response to radiotherapy plus ipilimumab. This material consisted of peripheral blood, taken from a patient treated with radiotherapy plus ipilimumab. The CDR3 loop reads CATDIAGRTDTQYF. For the CDR3, the DNA is TGTGCCACTGATATAGCGGGCCGCACAGATACGCAGTATTTT.